A single sample gave rise to the 25 T cell receptor beta chains below, sequenced in a study of T-cell memory formation after mild COVID-19. Using its own MiXCR run on the 5' RACE reads, TCRdb lists one record per CDR3 protein. The table records approximately 430,000 distinct CDR3 sequences, less than 25% of them present only once. The sequenced sample was PBMCs or a T cell subset sorted from them (not recorded which). These receptors were obtained from an adult woman who had mild COVID-19 (a few samples of this study predate the infection). Cell type and time point are not known.

This clonotype came up many times. As DNA, the CDR3 is TGCAGTGCTAGAAGGGCGGACCTATACAATGAGCAGTTCTTC. The encoded protein is CSARRADLYNEQFF. J is TRBJ2-1 and V is TRBV20-1; D is uncertain. The length of the CDR3 is 14 residues. Germline assignment: CDR1 DFQATT and CDR2 SNEGSKA (reference sequence). Deletions cut 2 bases from V and 4 bases from J, with 12 bases between.

The V gene is TRBV12-3 or TRBV12-4, the J gene TRBJ1-1; perhaps TRBD1 as D (6 bases). The CDR3 is made up of 13 amino acids. V was pared by 6 bases and J by 2 bases, with 10 bases between. CDR3 protein: CASRPDSNTEAFF. Written as DNA, the CDR3 is TGTGCCAGCAGACCGGACAGTAACACTGAAGCTTTCTTT.

J is TRBJ1-2 and V is TRBV6-2 or TRBV6-3; tentative D call: TRBD1 (5 bases). V was shortened by 4 bases and J by 7 bases, with 19 bases between the two germline ends. The germline V gene has CDR1 MNHEY and CDR2 SVGEGT. This CDR3 spans 15 amino acids. In nucleotides, the CDR3 is TGTGCCAGCAGTTCAAAAATCTACGGGACTCCTGGCTACACCTTC. Residues: CASSSKIYGTPGYTF.

This chain links TRBV19 with TRBJ2-3, with 12 bases that match TRBD2. After removal of 10 bases from V and 1 base from J, the junction contained 6 bases not matched to a gene. Germline-derived CDR1 and CDR2 are LNHDA and SQIVND (reference sequence). The CDR3 contains 15 residues. CDR3 amino acids: CATSGRAVGTDTQYF. The CDR3 coding sequence is TGTGCCACTAGCGGGAGGGCCGTCGGCACAGATACGCAGTATTTT.

This clonotype was seen more than once but under ten times. The chain recombines TRBV20-1 with TRBJ1-2; D possibly corresponds to TRBD1 (5 bases). Germline assignment: CDR1 DFQATT and CDR2 SNEGSKA (reference sequence). V gave up 3 bases and J gave up 4 bases, with 15 bases separating them. There are 14 residues in the CDR3. For the CDR3, the DNA is TGCAGTGCTAGCAGGCAGGGAAGTTTCTATGGCTACACCTTC. Its protein is CSASRQGSFYGYTF.

This clonotype was recorded a few times. J is TRBJ2-7 and V is TRBV7-6, with D perhaps TRBD1 (7 bases). The V gene lost 2 bases and the J gene lost 4 bases, with 15 bases spanning the gap. CDR1 is SGHVS, CDR2 FNYEAQ, per germline. CDR3 length: 15 amino acids. CDR3 DNA: TGTGCCAGCAGCTTATACGGGCAGGGGGGATACGAGCAGTACTTC. Amino acids: CASSLYGQGGYEQYF.

This clonotype was seen only a few times. This rearrangement joins TRBV29-1 to TRBJ2-5, with 8 bases aligning to TRBD1. The CDR3 sequence is 14 residues long. V lost 1 base, J lost 4 bases, and 5 bases stayed unmatched. In germline, CDR1 is SQVTM, CDR2 ANQGSEA. Here the CDR3 DNA reads TGCAGCGTTGAAGGGGCAGGGGGCATAGAGACCCAGTACTTC. It translates to CSVEGAGGIETQYF.

The chain employs TRBV11-2 and TRBJ2-1; possible D gene TRBD2, 6 bases. Trimming removed 4 bases at V and 5 bases at J, with 15 bases between. This CDR3 has 15 residues. CDR1 is SGHAT, CDR2 FQNNGV, per germline. The CDR3: CASSSPSTRHNEQFF. The CDR3 coding sequence is TGTGCCAGCAGCTCCCCTTCGACTAGACACAATGAGCAGTTCTTC.

This clonotype was seen repeatedly, ten times or more. The rearrangement joins TRBV20-1 to TRBJ2-7; 8 bases match TRBD1. This CDR3 region has 15 residues. V trimming: 6 bases; J trimming: 5 bases; junction bases outside the gene matches: 15. Germline V gene lookup returns CDR1 DFQATT and CDR2 SNEGSKA (reference sequence). In nucleotides, the CDR3 is TGCAGTGCGGGCCCCCTTCGGCAGGGGGCTGACGAGCAGTACTTC. This sequence encodes CSAGPLRQGADEQYF.

CDR3 nucleotides: TGTGCCAGCAGCTTAGGGTTTTTGGACTTGTTCTTC. Protein: CASSLGFLDLFF. The genes are TRBV11-2 and TRBJ2-1, with D maybe TRBD2 (5 bases). V was cut by 1 base and J by 15 bases, with 13 bases left in between. The CDR3 has 12 residues. In germline, CDR1 is SGHAT, CDR2 FQNNGV. The entire variable domain, with the rest obtained from reference TRBV11-2 and TRBJ2-1, is as follows: EAGVAQSPRYKIIEKRQSVAFWCNPISGHATLYWYQQILGQGPKLLIQFQNNGVVDDSQLPKDRFSAERLKGVDSTLKIQPAKLEDSAVYLCASSLGFLDLFFGPGTRLTVL.

The chain links TRBV20-1 to TRBJ2-7; no definite D call. Germline V gene lookup returns CDR1 DFQATT and CDR2 SNEGSKA (reference sequence). V was clipped by 4 bases and J by 6 bases, with 16 bases between them. The CDR3 is 13 residues long. In DNA, the CDR3 is TGCAGTGCTACCCGAACAACAGCAAGCGAGCAGTACTTC. As protein: CSATRTTASEQYF.

J is TRBJ2-3 and V is TRBV6-5; TRBD2 matches at 10 bases. V was pared by 5 bases and J by 4 bases, with 6 bases of the junction left unmatched. The CDR3 has 15 residues. Per germline, CDR1 MNHEY and CDR2 SVGAGI. The CDR3 loop reads CASSDGTSVADTQYF. The CDR3 nucleotides are TGTGCCAGCAGTGACGGGACTAGCGTTGCAGATACGCAGTATTTT.

V is TRBV29-1 and J is TRBJ1-1; D perhaps matches TRBD1 (6 bases). Germline V gene sequence: CDR1 SQVTM, CDR2 ANQGSEA. The CDR3 consists of 13 residues. Trimming took off 7 bases at V and 0 bases at J, with 12 bases between the two ends. The CDR3 sequence: CSGHRDLNTEAFF. In nucleotides, the CDR3 is TGCAGCGGCCACAGGGACCTGAACACTGAAGCTTTCTTT.

V usage is TRBV19 and J usage is TRBJ2-2, with D uncertain. V was shortened by 2 bases and J by 1 base, with 11 bases between the two germline ends. This CDR3 has 16 residues. CDR1 is LNHDA, CDR2 SQIVND, per germline (reference sequence). The CDR3 loop is CASSIIYQRNTGELFF. CDR3 nucleotide sequence: TGTGCCAGTAGTATAATTTACCAGCGGAACACCGGGGAGCTGTTTTTT.

V gene TRBV7-2 combines with J gene TRBJ2-5; a weak D match, TRBD1 (6 bases). This CDR3 spans 15 amino acids. V lost 3 bases and J lost 2, with 13 bases in between. The germline gives CDR1 SGHTA, CDR2 FQGNSA. This CDR3 is CASSLNRQAQETQYF. CDR3 nucleotide sequence: TGTGCCAGCAGCTTGAATAGACAGGCTCAAGAGACCCAGTACTTC.

The rearrangement joins TRBV24-1 to TRBJ2-3, with TRBD2 as a possible D gene (5 bases). With 4 bases removed from V and 0 bases from J, the gap between germline ends came to 13 bases. The CDR3 is 16 residues long. CDR1 KGHDR and CDR2 SFDVKD come from the germline V gene. The CDR3 sequence: CATSEYPSPSTDTQYF. The CDR3, as DNA: TGTGCCACCAGTGAGTACCCTAGCCCTAGCACAGATACGCAGTATTTT.

This clonotype appeared a few times. This chain's CDR3 is CASSQGQTLNTEAFF. The DNA of the CDR3 is TGCGCCAGCAGCCAAGGACAGACCCTGAACACTGAAGCTTTCTTT. This chain links TRBV4-1 with TRBJ1-1; D is possibly TRBD1 (5 bases). The V gene lost 1 base and the J gene lost 0 bases, with 9 bases spanning the gap. CDR1 and CDR2 from the germline V gene are MGHRA and YSYEKL. The CDR3 is 15 amino acids.

The chain uses TRBV5-1 and TRBJ1-1; 10 positions match TRBD1. J was trimmed by 1 base and V by 6 bases; bases with no gene match: 12. The CDR3 spans 17 residues. Germline CDR1 is SGHRS and CDR2 is YFSETQ. This chain's CDR3 is CASIPEPGQGPNTEAFF. CDR3 DNA: TGCGCCAGCATTCCCGAACCGGGACAGGGGCCGAACACTGAAGCTTTCTTT.

This clonotype has just one count. This chain links TRBV5-1 with TRBJ1-2; 8 nucleotides line up with TRBD1. Germline CDR1 and CDR2: SGHRS and YFSETQ. V dropped 4 bases and J dropped 7; count of bases not matched to a gene: 6. The CDR3 has 13 residues. The DNA of the CDR3 is TGCGCCAGCAGCCCGGACAGGGTGGCTGGCTACACCTTC. This codes for CASSPDRVAGYTF.

This clonotype was seen a few times. The CDR3 DNA is TGTGCCAGCAGTTTTAGTTACAGCGAAGCTTTCTTT. Its protein product is CASSFSYSEAFF. This chain uses TRBV12-3 or TRBV12-4 with TRBJ1-1; D is undetermined. V was shortened by 3 bases and J by 8 bases, with 10 bases between the two germline ends. The CDR3 runs 12 residues.

The rearrangement joins TRBV6-1 to TRBJ1-1; TRBD1 aligns across 11 bases. The ends lost 3 bases at V and 6 bases at J; junction bases unmatched: 6. Germline V CDR1 and CDR2: MNHNS, SASEGT. The CDR3 runs to 15 residues. CDR3 DNA: TGTGCCAGCAGTGACCTAGGACAGGGGGCATCTGAAGCTTTCTTT. Translating gives CASSDLGQGASEAFF.

Comment on this clonotype: The junction does not match germline at one end; this may be a read error. This chain uses TRBV7-9 with TRBJ2-1; 8 bases match TRBD2. The V gene's germline CDR1 is SEHNR and CDR2 FQNEAQ (reference sequence). The CDR3 sequence is 15 residues long. The CDR3 loop reads CASSLVGGDYNEQLF. CDR3 coding DNA: TGTGCCAGCAGCTTAGTCGGGGGGGATTACAATGAGCAGTTATTC.

The J gene is TRBJ1-2, the V gene TRBV20-1, with D unresolved. The CDR3 is 11 amino acids. Trimming took off 2 bases at V and 6 bases at J, with 7 bases between the two ends. CDR1 DFQATT and CDR2 SNEGSKA come from the germline V gene (reference sequence). The CDR3 DNA follows: TGCAGTGCTAGATCGGAGCATGGCTACACCTTC. Translating it yields CSARSEHGYTF.

This clonotype has just one count. The genes are TRBV20-1 and TRBJ1-6; 7 bases are a match to TRBD1. V trimming: 0 bases; J trimming: 5 bases; junction bases outside the gene matches: 4. The CDR3 loop spans 15 amino acids. CDR1 and CDR2 from the germline V gene are DFQATT and SNEGSKA (reference sequence). The DNA of the CDR3 is TGCAGTGCTAGAGATTTAGGGACAGATAATTCACCCCTCCACTTT. It encodes CSARDLGTDNSPLHF.

The chain carries TRBV27 and TRBJ2-3; perhaps D is TRBD1 or TRBD2 (5 bases each). The CDR3 covers 15 residues. The germline V and J ends were trimmed by 11 bases and 6 bases, with 24 bases remaining between them. Germline values: CDR1 MNHEY, CDR2 SMNVEV (reference sequence). DNA of the CDR3: TGTGCCTGCGCTCGAGGGGTTCTGTCTTGGGATACGCAGTATTTT. Its protein product is CACARGVLSWDTQYF.